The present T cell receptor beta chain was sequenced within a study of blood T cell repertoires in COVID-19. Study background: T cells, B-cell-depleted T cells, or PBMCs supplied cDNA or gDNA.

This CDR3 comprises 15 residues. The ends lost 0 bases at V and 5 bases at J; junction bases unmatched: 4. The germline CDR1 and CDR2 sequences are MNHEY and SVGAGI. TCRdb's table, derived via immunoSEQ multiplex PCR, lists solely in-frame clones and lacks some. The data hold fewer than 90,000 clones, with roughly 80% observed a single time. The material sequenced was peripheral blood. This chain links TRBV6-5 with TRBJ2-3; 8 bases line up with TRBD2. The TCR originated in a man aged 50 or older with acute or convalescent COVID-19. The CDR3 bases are TGTGCCAGCAGTTACTCCTCGGGAGGGCGAGATACGCAGTATTTT. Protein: CASSYSSGGRDTQYF.